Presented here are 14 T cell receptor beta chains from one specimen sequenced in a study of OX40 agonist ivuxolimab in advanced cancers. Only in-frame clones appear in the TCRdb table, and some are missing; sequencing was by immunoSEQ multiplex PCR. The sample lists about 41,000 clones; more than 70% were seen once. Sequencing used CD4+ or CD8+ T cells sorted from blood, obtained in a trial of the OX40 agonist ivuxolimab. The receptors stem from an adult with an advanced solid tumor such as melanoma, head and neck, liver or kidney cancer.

The CDR3 protein is CASRFDSYGYTF. DNA for the CDR3: TGTGCCAGCAGGTTTGACTCTTATGGCTACACCTTC. This chain uses TRBV2 with TRBJ1-2; D gene uncertain. The CDR3 runs to 12 residues. The germline V gene encodes CDR1 SNHLY and CDR2 FYNNEI. Trimming took 6 bases from V and 5 from J, leaving 10 bases between them.

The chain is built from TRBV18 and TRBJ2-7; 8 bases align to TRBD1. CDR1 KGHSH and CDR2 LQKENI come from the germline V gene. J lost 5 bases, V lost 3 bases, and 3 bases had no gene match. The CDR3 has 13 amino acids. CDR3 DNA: TGTGCCAGCTCACCCAGGGGGCGCGACGAGCAGTACTTC. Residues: CASSPRGRDEQYF.

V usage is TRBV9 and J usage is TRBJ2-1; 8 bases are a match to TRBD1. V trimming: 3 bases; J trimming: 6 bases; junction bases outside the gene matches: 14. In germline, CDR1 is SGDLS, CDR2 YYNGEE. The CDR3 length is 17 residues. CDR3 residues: CASSERQGYSILNEQFF. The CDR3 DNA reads TGTGCCAGCAGCGAGAGACAGGGGTATTCTATCCTCAATGAGCAGTTCTTC.

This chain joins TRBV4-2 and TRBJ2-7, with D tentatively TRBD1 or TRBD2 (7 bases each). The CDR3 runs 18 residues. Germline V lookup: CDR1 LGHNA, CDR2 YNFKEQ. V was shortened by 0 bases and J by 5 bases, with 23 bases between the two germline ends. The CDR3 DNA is TGTGCCAGCAGCCAAGATCCTTCAGGGGGGGCCGTTTTCAACGAGCAGTACTTC. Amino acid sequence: CASSQDPSGGAVFNEQYF.

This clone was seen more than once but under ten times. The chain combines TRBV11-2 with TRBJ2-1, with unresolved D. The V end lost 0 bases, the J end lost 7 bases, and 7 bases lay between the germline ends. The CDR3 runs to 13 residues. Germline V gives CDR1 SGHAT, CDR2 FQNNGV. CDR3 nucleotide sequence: TGTGCCAGCAGCTTAGATCGCGCGAATGAGCAGTTCTTC. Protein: CASSLDRANEQFF.

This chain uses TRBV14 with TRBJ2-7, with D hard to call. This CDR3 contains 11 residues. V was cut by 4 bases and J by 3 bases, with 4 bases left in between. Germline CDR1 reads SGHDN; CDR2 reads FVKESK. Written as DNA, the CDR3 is TGTGCCAGCAGCCTCAACTACGAGCAGTACTTC. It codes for CASSLNYEQYF.

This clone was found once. The CDR3: CASSEEGGRVRDTEAFF. The CDR3 region has the DNA TGTGCCAGCAGTGAAGAGGGTGGAAGGGTTCGGGACACTGAAGCTTTCTTT. The V gene is TRBV2, the J gene TRBJ1-1; D ambiguous. Germline CDR1 and CDR2: SNHLY and FYNNEI. This CDR3 is 17 amino acids long. With 1 base removed from V and 3 bases from J, the gap between germline ends came to 18 bases.

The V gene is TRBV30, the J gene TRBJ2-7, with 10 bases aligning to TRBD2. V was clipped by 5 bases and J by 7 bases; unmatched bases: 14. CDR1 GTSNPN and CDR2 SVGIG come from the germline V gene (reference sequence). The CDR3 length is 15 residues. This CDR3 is CAWGRQLAGMGEQYF. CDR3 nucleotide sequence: TGTGCCTGGGGTCGACAACTAGCGGGAATGGGTGAGCAGTACTTC.

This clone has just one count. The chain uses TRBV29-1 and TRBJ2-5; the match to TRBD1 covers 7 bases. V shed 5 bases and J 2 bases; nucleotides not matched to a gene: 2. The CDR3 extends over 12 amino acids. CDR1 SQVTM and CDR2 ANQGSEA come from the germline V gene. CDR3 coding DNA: TGCAGCGTTCGACAGGGACAAGAGACCCAGTACTTC. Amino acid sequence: CSVRQGQETQYF.

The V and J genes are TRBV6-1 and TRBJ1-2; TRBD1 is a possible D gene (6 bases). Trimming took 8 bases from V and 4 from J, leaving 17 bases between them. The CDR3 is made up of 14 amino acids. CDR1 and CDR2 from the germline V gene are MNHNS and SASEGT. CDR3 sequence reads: CASRYAQGSYGYTF. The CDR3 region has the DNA TGTGCCAGCCGGTACGCACAGGGTAGCTATGGCTACACCTTC.

For the CDR3, the DNA is TGTGCCAGCACCCCCAGGAAGAAGCGATTCTACGAGCAGTACTTC. This codes for CASTPRKKRFYEQYF. The V call is TRBV6-1, the J call TRBJ2-7; no definite D call. Germline assignment: CDR1 MNHNS and CDR2 SASEGT. Trimming left V 7 bases short and J 3 bases short, with 19 bases between. The length of the CDR3 is 15 residues.

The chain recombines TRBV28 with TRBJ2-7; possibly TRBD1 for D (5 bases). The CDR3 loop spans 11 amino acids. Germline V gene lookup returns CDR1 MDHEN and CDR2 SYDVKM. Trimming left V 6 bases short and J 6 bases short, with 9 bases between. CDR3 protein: CASRQESEQYF. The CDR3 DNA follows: TGTGCCAGCAGACAGGAATCCGAGCAGTACTTC.

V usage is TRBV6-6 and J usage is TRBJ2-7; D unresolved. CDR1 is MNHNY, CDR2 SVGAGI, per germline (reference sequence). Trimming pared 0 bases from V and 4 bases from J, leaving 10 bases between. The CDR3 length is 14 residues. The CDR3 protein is CASSYSKSRYEQYF. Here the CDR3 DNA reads TGTGCCAGCAGTTACTCGAAGAGCAGGTACGAGCAGTACTTC.

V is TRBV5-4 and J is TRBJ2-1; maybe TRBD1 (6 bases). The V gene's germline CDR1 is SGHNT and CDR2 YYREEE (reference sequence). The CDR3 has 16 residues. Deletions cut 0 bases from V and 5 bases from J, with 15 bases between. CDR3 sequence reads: CASSLGGRAENNEQFF. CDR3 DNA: TGTGCCAGCAGCTTGGGGGGGCGGGCGGAAAACAATGAGCAGTTCTTC.